This T cell receptor (beta chain) came from a study of blood T cell repertoires in COVID-19. The overall study: Donors in the United States, Italy and Spain gave samples during acute or convalescent COVID-19. PBMCs, B-cell-depleted T cells, or T cells were the source of the cDNA or gDNA that made up the material.

Trimming took 0 bases from V and 0 from J, leaving 9 bases between them. Germline-derived CDR1 and CDR2 are SGDLS and YYNGEE. This CDR3 contains 16 residues. In the original processing: For nucleated cells, counts were estimated from reference gene primer amplification. Using immunoSEQ multiplex PCR, the repertoire was profiled, and TCRdb retains in-frame clones only, with some absent. Clone size and V and J calls were adopted from that table, with D and trimming inferred from the DNA. The sample consists of around 88,000 clones, over 70% of them appearing once. J is TRBJ2-2 and V is TRBV9; D is unresolved. This receptor was taken from a man aged 45-60 years who had recovered from COVID-19. Sequencing was done on a sample of peripheral blood. This CDR3 is CASSVGQAANTGELFF. The CDR3 nucleotides are TGTGCCAGCAGCGTAGGTCAGGCAGCGAACACCGGGGAGCTGTTTTTT.